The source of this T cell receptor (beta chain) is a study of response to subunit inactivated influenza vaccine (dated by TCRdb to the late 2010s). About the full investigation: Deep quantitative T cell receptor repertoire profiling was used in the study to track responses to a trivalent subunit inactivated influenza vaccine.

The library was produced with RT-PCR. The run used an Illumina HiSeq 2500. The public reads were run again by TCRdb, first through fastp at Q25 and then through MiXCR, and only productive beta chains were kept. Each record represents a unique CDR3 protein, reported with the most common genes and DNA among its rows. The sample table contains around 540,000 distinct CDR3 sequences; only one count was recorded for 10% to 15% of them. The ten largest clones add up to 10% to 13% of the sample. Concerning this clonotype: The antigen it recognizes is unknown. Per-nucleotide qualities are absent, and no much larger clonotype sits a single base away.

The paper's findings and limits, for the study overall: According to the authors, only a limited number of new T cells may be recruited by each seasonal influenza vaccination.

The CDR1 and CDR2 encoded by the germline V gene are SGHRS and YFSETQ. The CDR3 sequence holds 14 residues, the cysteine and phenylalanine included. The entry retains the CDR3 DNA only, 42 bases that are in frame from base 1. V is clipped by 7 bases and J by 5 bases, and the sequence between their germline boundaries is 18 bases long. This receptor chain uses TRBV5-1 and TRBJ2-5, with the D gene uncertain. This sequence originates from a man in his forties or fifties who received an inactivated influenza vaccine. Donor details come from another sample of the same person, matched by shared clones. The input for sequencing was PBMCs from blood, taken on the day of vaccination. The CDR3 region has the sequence CASRARWMDETQYF. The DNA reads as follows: TGCGCCAGCCGGGCCAGGTGGATGGACGAGACCCAGTACTTC.